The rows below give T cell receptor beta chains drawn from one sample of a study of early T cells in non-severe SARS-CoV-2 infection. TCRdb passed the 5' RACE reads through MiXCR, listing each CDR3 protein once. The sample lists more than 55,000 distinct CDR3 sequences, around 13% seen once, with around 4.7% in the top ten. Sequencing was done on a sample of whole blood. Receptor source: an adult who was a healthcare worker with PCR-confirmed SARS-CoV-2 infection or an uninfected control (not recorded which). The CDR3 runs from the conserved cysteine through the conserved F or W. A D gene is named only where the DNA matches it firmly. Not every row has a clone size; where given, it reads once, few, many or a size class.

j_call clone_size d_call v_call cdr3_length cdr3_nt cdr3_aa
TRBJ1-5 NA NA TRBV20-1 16 TGCAGTGCTAGAGATTACGACAGGAGGAGCAATCAGCCCCAGCATTTT CSARDYDRRSNQPQHF
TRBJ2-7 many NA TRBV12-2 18 TGTGCAAGTCGCCCCGGCATGGGTTGGGGCAGCATGGGGTCCGAGCAGTACTTC CASRPGMGWGSMGSEQYF
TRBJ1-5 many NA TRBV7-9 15 TGTGCCAGCAGCCGAGAGGCCTCTCCCGGTCAGCCCCAGCATTTT CASSREASPGQPQHF
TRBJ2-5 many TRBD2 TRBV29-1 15 TGCAGCGTTGAAGATCGTACTAGCGGGCAAGAGACCCAGTACTTC CSVEDRTSGQETQYF
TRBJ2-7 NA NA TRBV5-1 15 TGCGCCAGCAGCCCGGACTTGAGCTCCTACAATGAGCAGTACTTC CASSPDLSSYNEQYF
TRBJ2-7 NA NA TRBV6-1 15 TGTGCCAGCAGCGGAGGGACAGTGGGGTTTTACGAGCAGTACTTC CASSGGTVGFYEQYF
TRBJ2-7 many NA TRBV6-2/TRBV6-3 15 TGTGCCAGCATCGCAACCCCGGGACTCTACCTCGAGCAGTACTTC CASIATPGLYLEQYF
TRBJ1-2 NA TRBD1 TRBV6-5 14 TGTGCCAGCAGTAGCCCGGGACAGGGCAAGGGCTACACCTTC CASSSPGQGKGYTF
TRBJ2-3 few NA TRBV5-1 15 TGCGCCAGCAGCGAGGGGACGGCCATCGGTGATACGCAGTATTTT CASSEGTAIGDTQYF
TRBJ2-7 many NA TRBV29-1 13 TGCAGCGTTGAAGTTGCGGAGGAGGACGAGCAGTACTTC CSVEVAEEDEQYF
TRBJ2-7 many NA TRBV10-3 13 TGTGCCATCAGTGAGACAGGCTCCTACGAGCAGTACTTC CAISETGSYEQYF
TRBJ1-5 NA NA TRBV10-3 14 TGTGCCATCAGTGAGTCGAAAATGGAGCAGCCCCAGCATTTT CAISESKMEQPQHF
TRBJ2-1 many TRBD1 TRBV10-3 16 TGTGCCATCAGTGAGTCCCAGGGGGAGATCTACAATGAGCAGTTCTTC CAISESQGEIYNEQFF
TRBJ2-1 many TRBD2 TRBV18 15 TGTGCCAGCTCCCTTCGCGGGGGGGCTAACAATGAGCAGTTCTTC CASSLRGGANNEQFF
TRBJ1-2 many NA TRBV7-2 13 TGTGCCAGCAGCTTACACAGGGAGGATGGCTACACCTTC CASSLHREDGYTF
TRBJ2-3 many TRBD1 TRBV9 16 TGTGCCAGCAGTATTCCGGGACAGGGAGGGACAGATACGCAGTATTTT CASSIPGQGGTDTQYF